This T cell receptor (beta chain) was recovered during a study of blood T cell repertoires in COVID-19. At the level of the study: From T cells, B-cell-depleted T cells, or PBMCs came the material, which was cDNA or gDNA.

The assay was immunoSEQ multiplex PCR, and TCRdb's table has in-frame clones only and misses some. Here the sample spans approximately 66,000 clones, about 88% being singletons. There are a few counts of this clone. Germline CDR1 SGDLS, CDR2 YYNGEE. V was trimmed by 1 base and J by 6 bases, leaving 10 bases between them. The CDR3 covers 13 residues. The chain uses TRBV9 and TRBJ1-2, with D uncertain. The receptor comes from a woman aged 50 to 65 with active or convalescent COVID-19. Sequencing used peripheral blood. CDR3 in amino acids: CASSVNSENGYTF. The CDR3 nucleotides are TGTGCCAGCAGCGTAAACTCGGAGAATGGCTACACCTTC.